Below are 6 T cell receptor beta chains sequenced from a single sample in a study of naive and memory T cell subsets. Both TRBC1 and TRBC2 were covered by a beta constant-region primer of two equimolar oligonucleotides. The ligated cDNA underwent four PCR rounds using SP2 and nested alpha and beta constant-region primers. TCRdb re-derived calls from the UMI-ligation and nested PCR reads in MiXCR, one entry per CDR3 protein. The sample records over 130,000 distinct CDR3 sequences, 15% to 25% being singletons. General study points: A few larger clonotypes appeared in naive repertoires, especially CD8, possibly memory cells re-expressing CD45RA.

These receptors lack a known antigen. Sequenced sample: naive CD8+ T cells from blood. The receptors were gathered from a human donor in good health.

This clonotype has just a few counts. This chain connects TRBV24-1 to TRBJ2-1; 10 bases line up with TRBD2. The V gene end was trimmed by 0 bases and the J gene end by 2 bases; junction bases not matched to a gene: 9. The V gene's germline CDR1 is KGHDR and CDR2 SFDVKD. This CDR3 has 19 amino acids. CDR3 amino acids: CATSDLALAGVDTYNEQFF. The CDR3, as DNA: TGTGCCACCAGTGATTTGGCCCTAGCGGGAGTAGATACCTACAATGAGCAGTTCTTC.

This sequence joins TRBV9 and TRBJ2-3; 7 bases map to TRBD1. CDR1 is SGDLS, CDR2 YYNGEE, per germline. The CDR3 length is 16 residues. V lost 4 bases to trimming and J lost 0 bases; unmatched junction nucleotides: 8. The CDR3 bases are TGTGCCAGCAGCACCGAGTACAGGGGAAGCACAGATACGCAGTATTTT. Amino acids: CASSTEYRGSTDTQYF. Looking up the rest from reference TRBV9 and TRBJ2-3 gives the full variable domain: DSGVTQTPKHLITATGQRVTLRCSPRSGDLSVYWYQQSLDQGLQFLIQYYNGEERAKGNILERFSAQQFPDLHSELNLSSLELGDSALYFCASSTEYRGSTDTQYFGPGTRLTVL.

V usage is TRBV25-1 and J usage is TRBJ1-1, with D unresolved. V was cut by 1 base and J by 1 base, with 10 bases left in between. There are 15 residues in the CDR3. Germline CDR1 and CDR2: MGHDK and SYGVNS. The CDR3: CASSESVERNTEAFF. The DNA of the CDR3 is TGTGCCAGCAGTGAATCTGTAGAGAGGAACACTGAAGCTTTCTTT.

This clonotype appeared a few times. For the CDR3, the DNA is TGTGCCAGCAGCCAAGAACCGGGGGACTCGTACAATGAGCAGTTCTTC. As protein: CASSQEPGDSYNEQFF. J is TRBJ2-1 and V is TRBV4-2, with D perhaps TRBD2 (6 bases). This CDR3 is built from 16 residues. Germline-derived CDR1 and CDR2 are LGHNA and YNFKEQ. V lost 0 bases and J lost 4, with 13 bases in between.

The chain combines TRBV9 with TRBJ2-3, with TRBD1 matching 9 bases. The germline V gene has CDR1 SGDLS and CDR2 YYNGEE. The CDR3 consists of 14 residues. V gave up 4 bases and J gave up 5 bases; unmatched junction bases: 5. This chain's CDR3 is CASSSTGGLDTQYF. The CDR3 nucleotides read TGTGCCAGCAGCTCGACAGGGGGATTAGATACGCAGTATTTT.

This clonotype was found a few times. V usage is TRBV7-2 and J usage is TRBJ2-1; 7 nucleotides align to TRBD2. V was clipped by 5 bases and J by 9 bases; unmatched bases: 13. CDR3 length equals 15 residues. CDR1 is SGHTA and CDR2 is FQGNSA in the germline V gene. The DNA of the CDR3 is TGTGCCAGCAGCGCCCGGGGGGAGCCGTTTATTGAGCAGTTCTTC. Encoded protein: CASSARGEPFIEQFF.